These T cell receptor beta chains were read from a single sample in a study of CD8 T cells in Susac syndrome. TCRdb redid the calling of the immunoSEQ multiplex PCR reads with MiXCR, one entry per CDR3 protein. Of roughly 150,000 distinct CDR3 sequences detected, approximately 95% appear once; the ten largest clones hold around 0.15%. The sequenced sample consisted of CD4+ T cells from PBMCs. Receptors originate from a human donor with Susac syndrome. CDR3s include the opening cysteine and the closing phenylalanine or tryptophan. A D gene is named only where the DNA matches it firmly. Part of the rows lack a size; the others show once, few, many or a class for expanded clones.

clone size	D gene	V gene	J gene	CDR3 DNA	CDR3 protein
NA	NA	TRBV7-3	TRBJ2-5	TGTGCCAGCAGCTCCCAATTACAAGAGACCCAGTACTTC	CASSSQLQETQYF
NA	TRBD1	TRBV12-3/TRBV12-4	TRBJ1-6	TGTGCCAGCAGTGAACAGGGGACACTCCCTAATTCACCCCTCCACTTT	CASSEQGTLPNSPLHF
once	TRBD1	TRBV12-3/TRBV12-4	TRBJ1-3	TGTGCCAGCAGTTTAAGGACAGGGAACACCATATATTTT	CASSLRTGNTIYF
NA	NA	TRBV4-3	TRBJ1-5	TGCGCCAGCAGCCAAGATTCAGTCTCGGATCAGCCCCAGCATTTT	CASSQDSVSDQPQHF
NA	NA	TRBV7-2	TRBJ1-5	TGTGCCAGCAGCTTAACCTCGACAGGACTTCAGCCCCAGCATTTT	CASSLTSTGLQPQHF
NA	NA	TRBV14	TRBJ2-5	TGTGCCAGCAGCCATCCGGGGTCCCCTCAGGAGACCCAGTACTTC	CASSHPGSPQETQYF
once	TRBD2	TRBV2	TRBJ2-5	TGTGCCACCGGGACTAGCCTACAAGAGACCCAGTACTTC	CATGTSLQETQYF
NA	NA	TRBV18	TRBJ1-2	TGTGCCAGCTCACCACAAGGACAGAGAGCTAACTATGGCTACACCTTC	CASSPQGQRANYGYTF
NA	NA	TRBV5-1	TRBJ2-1	TGCGCCAGCAGTATGACTGCCGGACAGCAGCAGTTCTTC	CASSMTAGQQQFF
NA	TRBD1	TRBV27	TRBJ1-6	TGTGCCAGCTGGAATGGACAGGGCGGGTCACCCCTCCACTTT	CASWNGQGGSPLHF
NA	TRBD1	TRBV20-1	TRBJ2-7	TGCAGTGCTAGAGATCGGACAGGGAGCGACGAGCAGTACTTC	CSARDRTGSDEQYF
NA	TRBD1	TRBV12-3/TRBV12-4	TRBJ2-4	TGTGCCAGCAGTCGACTCGACGGACAGGGTCGTGGAAACATTCAGTACTTC	CASSRLDGQGRGNIQYF